This T cell receptor beta chain appears in the sequencing data of a study of blood T cell repertoires in COVID-19. Overall study context: Spain, Italy and the United States supplied samples that represented acute and convalescent COVID-19. PBMCs, B-cell-depleted T cells, or T cells were the source of the cDNA or gDNA that made up the material.

Sequencing used immunoSEQ multiplex PCR; TCRdb keeps in-frame clones, though not all of them. Of more than 200,000 clones in the sample, approximately 81% were seen once. Germline-derived CDR1 and CDR2 are SGHTA and FQGNSA. CDR3 length: 15 amino acids. As for this clone: An end of the junction differs from the germline gene, which may be a read error.

The chain couples TRBV7-2 to TRBJ2-7; a weak D match, TRBD1 (6 bases). The clonotype originates from a woman of 80 years or more with COVID-19, enrolled during active disease. The sequenced material came from peripheral blood. In DNA form, the CDR3 reads TGTGCCAGCAGCTTATTGGGGGCCCCCTCCGACGAGCAGTACTTC. It specifies CASSLLGAPSDEQYF.